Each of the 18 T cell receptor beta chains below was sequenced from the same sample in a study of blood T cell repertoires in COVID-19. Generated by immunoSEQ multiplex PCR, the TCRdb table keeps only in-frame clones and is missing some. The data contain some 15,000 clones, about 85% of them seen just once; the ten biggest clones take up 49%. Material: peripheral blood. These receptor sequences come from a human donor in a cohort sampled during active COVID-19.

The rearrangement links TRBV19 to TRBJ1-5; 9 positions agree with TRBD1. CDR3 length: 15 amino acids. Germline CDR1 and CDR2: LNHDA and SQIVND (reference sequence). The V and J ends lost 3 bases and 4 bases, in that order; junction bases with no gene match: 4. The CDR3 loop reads CASSMGTGNNQPQHF. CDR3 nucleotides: TGTGCCAGTAGTATGGGGACAGGGAATAATCAGCCCCAGCATTTT.

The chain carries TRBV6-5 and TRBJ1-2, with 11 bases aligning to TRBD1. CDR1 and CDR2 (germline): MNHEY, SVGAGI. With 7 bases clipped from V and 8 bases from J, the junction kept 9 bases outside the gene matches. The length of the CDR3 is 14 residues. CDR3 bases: TGTGCCAGCACCCCTGGACAGGGGGCGGTAGGCTACACCTTC. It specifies CASTPGQGAVGYTF.

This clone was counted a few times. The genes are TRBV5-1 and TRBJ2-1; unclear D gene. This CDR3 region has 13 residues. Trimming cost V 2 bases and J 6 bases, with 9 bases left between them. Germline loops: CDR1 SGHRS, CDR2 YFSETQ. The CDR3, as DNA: TGCGCCAGCAGCTTTGGTGGCGGCAATGAGCAGTTCTTC. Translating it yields CASSFGGGNEQFF.

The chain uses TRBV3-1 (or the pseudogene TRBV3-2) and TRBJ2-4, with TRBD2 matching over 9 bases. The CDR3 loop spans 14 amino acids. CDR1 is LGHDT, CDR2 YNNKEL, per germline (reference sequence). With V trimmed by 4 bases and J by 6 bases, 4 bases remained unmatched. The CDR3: CASSPRGGANIQYF. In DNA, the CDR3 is TGTGCCAGCAGCCCTCGCGGGGGGGCAAACATTCAGTACTTC.

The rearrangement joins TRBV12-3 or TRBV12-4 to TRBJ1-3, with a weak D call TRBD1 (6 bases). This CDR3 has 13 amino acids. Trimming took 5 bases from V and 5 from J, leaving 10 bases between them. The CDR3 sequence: CASSPGQRNTIYF. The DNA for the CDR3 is TGTGCCAGCAGTCCCGGACAGAGAAACACCATATATTTT.

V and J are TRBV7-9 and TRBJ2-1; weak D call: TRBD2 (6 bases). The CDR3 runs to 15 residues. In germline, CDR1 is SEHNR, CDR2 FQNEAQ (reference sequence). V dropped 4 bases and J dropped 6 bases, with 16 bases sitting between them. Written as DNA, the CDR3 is TGTGCCAGCAGCTCCACCTCCGGGACTTTCAATGAGCAGTTCTTC. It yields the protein CASSSTSGTFNEQFF.

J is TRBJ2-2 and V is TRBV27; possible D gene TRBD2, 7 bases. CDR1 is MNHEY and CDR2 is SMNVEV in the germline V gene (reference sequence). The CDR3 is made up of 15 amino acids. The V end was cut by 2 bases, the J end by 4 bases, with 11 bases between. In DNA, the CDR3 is TGTGCCAGCAGTTTAGGGGGGGCGATCACCGGGGAGCTGTTTTTT. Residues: CASSLGGAITGELFF.

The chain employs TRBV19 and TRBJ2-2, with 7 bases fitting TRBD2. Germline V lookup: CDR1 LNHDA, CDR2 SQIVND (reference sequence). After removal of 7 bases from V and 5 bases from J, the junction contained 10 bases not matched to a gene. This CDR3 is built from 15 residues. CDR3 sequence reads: CASTGWGGGTGELFF. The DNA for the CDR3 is TGTGCCAGTACTGGCTGGGGGGGAGGAACCGGGGAGCTGTTTTTT.

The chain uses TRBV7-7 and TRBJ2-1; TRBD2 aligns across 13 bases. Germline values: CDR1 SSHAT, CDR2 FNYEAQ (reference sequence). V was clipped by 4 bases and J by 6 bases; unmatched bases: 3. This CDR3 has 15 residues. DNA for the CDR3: TGTGCCAGCAGCTCGGGACTAGCGGGGACCAATGAGCAGTTCTTC. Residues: CASSSGLAGTNEQFF.

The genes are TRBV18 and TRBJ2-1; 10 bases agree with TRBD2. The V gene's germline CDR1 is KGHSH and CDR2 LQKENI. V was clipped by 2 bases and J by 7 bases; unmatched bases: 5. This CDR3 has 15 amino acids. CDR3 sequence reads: CASSPSGGAPNEQFF. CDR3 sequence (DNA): TGTGCCAGCTCACCAAGCGGGGGGGCCCCAAATGAGCAGTTCTTC.

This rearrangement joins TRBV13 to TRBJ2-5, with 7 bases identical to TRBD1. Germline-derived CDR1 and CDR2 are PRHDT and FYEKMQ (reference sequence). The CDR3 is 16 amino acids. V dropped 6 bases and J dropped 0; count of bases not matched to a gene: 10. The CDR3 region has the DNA TGTGCCAGCAGTTATGGGACCGGGACAGACCAAGAGACCCAGTACTTC. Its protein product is CASSYGTGTDQETQYF.

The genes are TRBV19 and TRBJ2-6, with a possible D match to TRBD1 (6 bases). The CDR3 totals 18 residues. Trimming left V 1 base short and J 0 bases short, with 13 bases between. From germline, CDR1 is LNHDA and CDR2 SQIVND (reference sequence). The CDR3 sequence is CASSIVGQGLSGANVLTF. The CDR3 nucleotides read TGTGCCAGTAGTATAGTGGGTCAGGGGCTCTCTGGGGCCAACGTCCTGACTTTC.

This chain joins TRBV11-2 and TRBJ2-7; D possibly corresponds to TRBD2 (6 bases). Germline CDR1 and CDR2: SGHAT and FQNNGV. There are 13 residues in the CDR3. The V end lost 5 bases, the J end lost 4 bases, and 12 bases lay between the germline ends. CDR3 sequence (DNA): TGTGCCAGCAGCCCCGGAGGGTTTTACGAGCAGTACTTC. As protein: CASSPGGFYEQYF.

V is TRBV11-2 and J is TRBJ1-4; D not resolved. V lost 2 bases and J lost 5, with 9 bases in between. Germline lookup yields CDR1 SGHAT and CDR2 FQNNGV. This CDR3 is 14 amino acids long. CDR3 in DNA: TGTGCCAGCAGCTTAACAGTGCTCAATGAAAAACTGTTTTTT. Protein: CASSLTVLNEKLFF.

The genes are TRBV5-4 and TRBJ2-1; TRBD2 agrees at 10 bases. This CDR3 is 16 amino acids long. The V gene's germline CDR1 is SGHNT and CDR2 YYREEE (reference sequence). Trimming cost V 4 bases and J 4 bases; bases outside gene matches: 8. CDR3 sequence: CASSPGGTSDYNEQFF. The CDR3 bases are TGTGCCAGCAGCCCGGGAGGGACTAGCGATTACAATGAGCAGTTCTTC.

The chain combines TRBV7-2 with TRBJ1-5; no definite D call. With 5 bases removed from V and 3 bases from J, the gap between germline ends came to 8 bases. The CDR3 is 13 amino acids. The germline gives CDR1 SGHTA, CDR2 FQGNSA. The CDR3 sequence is CASSGPDNQPQHF. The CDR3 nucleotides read TGTGCCAGCAGCGGCCCCGACAATCAGCCCCAGCATTTT.

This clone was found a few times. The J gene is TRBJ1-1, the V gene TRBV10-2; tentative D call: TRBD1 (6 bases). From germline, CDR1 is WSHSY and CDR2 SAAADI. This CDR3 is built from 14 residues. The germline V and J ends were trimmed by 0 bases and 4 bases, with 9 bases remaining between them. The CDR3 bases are TGCGCCAGCAGTGAGTCACAGGGCGCCACTGAAGCTTTCTTT. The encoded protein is CASSESQGATEAFF.

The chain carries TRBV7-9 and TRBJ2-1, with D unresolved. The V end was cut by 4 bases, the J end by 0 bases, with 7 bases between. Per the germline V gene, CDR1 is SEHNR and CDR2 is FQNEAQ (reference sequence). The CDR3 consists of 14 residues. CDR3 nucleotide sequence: TGTGCCAGCAGCTGGCGGCACTCCTACAATGAGCAGTTCTTC. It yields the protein CASSWRHSYNEQFF.